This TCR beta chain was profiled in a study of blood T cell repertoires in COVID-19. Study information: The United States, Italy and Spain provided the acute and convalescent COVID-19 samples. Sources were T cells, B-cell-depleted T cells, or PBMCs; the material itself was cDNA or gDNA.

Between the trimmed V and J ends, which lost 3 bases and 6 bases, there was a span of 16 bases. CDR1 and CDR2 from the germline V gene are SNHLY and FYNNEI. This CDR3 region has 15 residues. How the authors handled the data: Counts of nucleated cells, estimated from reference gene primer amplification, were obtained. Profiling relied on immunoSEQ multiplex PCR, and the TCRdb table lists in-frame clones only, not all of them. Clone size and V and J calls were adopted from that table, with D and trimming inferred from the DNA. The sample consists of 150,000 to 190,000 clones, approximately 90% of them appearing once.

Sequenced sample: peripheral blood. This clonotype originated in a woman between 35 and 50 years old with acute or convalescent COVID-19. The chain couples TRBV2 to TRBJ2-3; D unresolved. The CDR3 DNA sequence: TGTGCCAGCAGTGATGGGCCAGACCTATCCGATACGCAGTATTTT. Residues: CASSDGPDLSDTQYF.